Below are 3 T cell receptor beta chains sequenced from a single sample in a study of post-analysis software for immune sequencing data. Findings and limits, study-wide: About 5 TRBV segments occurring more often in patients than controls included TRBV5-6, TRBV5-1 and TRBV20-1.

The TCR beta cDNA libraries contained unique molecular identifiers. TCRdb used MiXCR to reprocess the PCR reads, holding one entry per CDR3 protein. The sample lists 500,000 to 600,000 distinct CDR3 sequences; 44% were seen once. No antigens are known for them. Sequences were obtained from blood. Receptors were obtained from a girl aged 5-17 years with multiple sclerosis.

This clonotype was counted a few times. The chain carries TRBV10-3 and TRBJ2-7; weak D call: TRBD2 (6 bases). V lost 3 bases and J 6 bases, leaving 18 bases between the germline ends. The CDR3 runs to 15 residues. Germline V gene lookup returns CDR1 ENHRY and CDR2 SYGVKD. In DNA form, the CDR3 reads TGTGCCATCAGTGATGAATCCGGGGACTCCGCCGAGCAGTACTTC. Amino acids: CAISDESGDSAEQYF.

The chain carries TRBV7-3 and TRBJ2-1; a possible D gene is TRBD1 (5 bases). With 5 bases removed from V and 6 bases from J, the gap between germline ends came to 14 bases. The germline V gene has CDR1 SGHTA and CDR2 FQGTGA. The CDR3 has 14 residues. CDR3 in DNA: TGTGCCAGCAGCCTAGGGGCGCCGGGCAATGAGCAGTTCTTC. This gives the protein CASSLGAPGNEQFF.

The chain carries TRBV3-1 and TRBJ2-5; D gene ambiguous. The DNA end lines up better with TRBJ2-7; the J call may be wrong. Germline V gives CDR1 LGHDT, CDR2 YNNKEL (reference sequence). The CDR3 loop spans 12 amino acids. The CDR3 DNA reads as TGTGCCAGCAGCCAATCCCCCTACGAGCAGTACTTC. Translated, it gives CASSQSPYEQYF.